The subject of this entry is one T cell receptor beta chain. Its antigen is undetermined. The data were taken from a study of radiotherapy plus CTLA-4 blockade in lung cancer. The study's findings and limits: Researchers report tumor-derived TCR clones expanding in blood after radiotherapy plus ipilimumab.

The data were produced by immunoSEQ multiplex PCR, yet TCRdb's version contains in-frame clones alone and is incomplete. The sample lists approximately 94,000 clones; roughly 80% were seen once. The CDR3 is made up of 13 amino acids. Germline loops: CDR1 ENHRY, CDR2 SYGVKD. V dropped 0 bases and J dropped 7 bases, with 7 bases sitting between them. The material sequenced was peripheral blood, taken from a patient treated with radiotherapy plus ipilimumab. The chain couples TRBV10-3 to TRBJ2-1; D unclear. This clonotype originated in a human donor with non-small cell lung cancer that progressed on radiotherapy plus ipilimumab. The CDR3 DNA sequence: TGTGCCATCAGTGAGTCGGGTAGGAATGAGCAGTTCTTC. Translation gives CAISESGRNEQFF.